The 16 T cell receptor beta chains below were found in one sample sequenced in a study of blood T cell repertoires in COVID-19. Clones were sequenced by immunoSEQ multiplex PCR, and TCRdb holds only the in-frame ones, with some missing. In the table there are roughly 230,000 clones, around four fifths of which are singletons. The sample taken for sequencing was peripheral blood. The receptors were gathered from a man in his forties or fifties with active or convalescent COVID-19.

On this clone: The junction does not match germline at one end; this may be a read error. The V and J genes are TRBV3-1 (or the pseudogene TRBV3-2) and TRBJ1-2, with D tentatively TRBD1 (6 bases). The CDR3 sequence is 14 residues long. The germline V gene encodes CDR1 LGHDT and CDR2 YNNKEL (reference sequence). CDR3 coding DNA: TGTGCCAGCAGCCAACCTAAGCAGGACAACAGGGAAGGCTTC. Protein: CASSQPKQDNREGF.

The V and J genes are TRBV6-5 and TRBJ2-7; 8 bases match TRBD2. Unmatched junction bases numbered 8, after V lost 6 bases and J lost 1 base. The CDR3 sequence is 15 residues long. Germline V gives CDR1 MNHEY, CDR2 SVGAGI. CDR3 in amino acids: CASSQIGTSSYEQYF. CDR3 sequence (DNA): TGTGCCAGCAGCCAAATAGGGACTAGTTCCTACGAGCAGTACTTC.

This chain connects TRBV3-1 (or the pseudogene TRBV3-2) to TRBJ2-1, with 7 bases matching TRBD2. Looked up from germline, CDR1 is LGHDT and CDR2 is YNNKEL (reference sequence). The trim removed 0 bases at V and 5 bases at J, leaving 4 bases unmatched. The CDR3 consists of 15 residues. CDR3 loop: CASSQEGDYHNEQFF. DNA for the CDR3: TGTGCCAGCAGCCAAGAAGGGGACTACCACAATGAGCAGTTCTTC.

The V call is TRBV5-6, the J call TRBJ2-7; TRBD1 matches 7 bases. Germline CDR1 is SGHDT and CDR2 is YYEEEE. V gave up 1 base and J gave up 2 bases; unmatched junction bases: 6. The CDR3 consists of 15 residues. The CDR3 nucleotides read TGTGCCAGCAGCTTGATCCAGGGGGAAGCCTACGAGCAGTACTTC. Protein product: CASSLIQGEAYEQYF.

This clone was seen just once. V is TRBV5-1 and J is TRBJ2-6, with 7 bases fitting TRBD1. With V trimmed by 2 bases and J by 3 bases, 2 bases remained unmatched. Germline V gives CDR1 SGHRS, CDR2 YFSETQ. This CDR3 has 15 amino acids. The CDR3 DNA is TGCGCCAGCAGCTTACAGGGGAATGGGGCCAACGTCCTGACTTTC. This encodes CASSLQGNGANVLTF.

On this clone itself: Distinct nucleotide sequences in the sample also encode this CDR3. V is TRBV9 and J is TRBJ2-1, with a possible D match to TRBD1 (7 bases). V shed 0 bases and J shed 0 bases, with 10 bases lying between them. This CDR3 region has 16 residues. Germline CDR1 is SGDLS and CDR2 is YYNGEE. The CDR3 DNA reads as TGTGCCAGCAGCGTAGCAGGGGGGAGCTCCTACAATGAGCAGTTCTTC. Encoded protein: CASSVAGGSSYNEQFF.

This clone was seen just once. This rearrangement joins TRBV5-5 to TRBJ2-3; 10 positions agree with TRBD1. CDR3 length: 15 amino acids. Losses at the gene ends were 1 base for V and 5 bases for J; bases not matched to a gene: 4. Germline CDR1 SGHKS, CDR2 YYEKEE (reference sequence). The CDR3: CASSLRTGGQDTQYF. CDR3 sequence (DNA): TGTGCCAGCAGCTTGAGGACAGGGGGTCAAGATACGCAGTATTTT.

CDR3 sequence: CAWRTGAAETQYF. Here the CDR3 DNA reads TGTGCCTGGCGGACAGGGGCGGCGGAGACCCAGTACTTC. The gene calls are TRBV30 and TRBJ2-5, with 9 bases matching TRBD1. The length of the CDR3 is 13 residues. Germline V gene sequence: CDR1 GTSNPN, CDR2 SVGIG (reference sequence). J gave up 5 bases and V 5 bases, and 6 bases lay outside the gene matches.

The chain is built from TRBV15 and TRBJ2-7; the D gene is possibly TRBD1 (6 bases). CDR1 and CDR2 from the germline V gene are LNHNV and YYDKDF (reference sequence). Trimming took 0 bases from V and 6 from J, leaving 12 bases between them. The CDR3 runs 14 residues. The CDR3 DNA sequence: TGTGCCACCAGCAGAGATCAGTGGGGGCTCGAGCAGTACTTC. Amino acids: CATSRDQWGLEQYF.

V gene TRBV11-2 combines with J gene TRBJ1-4; the match to TRBD1 covers 7 bases. The V and J ends lost 0 bases and 6 bases, in that order; junction bases with no gene match: 7. Germline CDR1 reads SGHAT; CDR2 reads FQNNGV. This CDR3 contains 16 residues. CDR3 in amino acids: CASSLDLAGGDEKLFF. CDR3 DNA: TGTGCCAGCAGCTTAGATTTGGCAGGGGGAGATGAAAAACTGTTTTTT.

The chain recombines TRBV15 with TRBJ1-5; 10 bases are shared with TRBD1. Unmatched junction bases numbered 3, after V lost 0 bases and J lost 4 bases. The CDR3 is 16 amino acids. Germline-derived CDR1 and CDR2 are LNHNV and YYDKDF (reference sequence). The CDR3 reads CATSRDRQGANQPQHF. The CDR3 coding sequence is TGTGCCACCAGCAGAGACCGACAGGGGGCAAATCAGCCCCAGCATTTT.

J is TRBJ2-1 and V is TRBV11-2; D uncertain. The CDR3 is made up of 15 amino acids. Trimming cost V 3 bases and J 0 bases, with 9 bases left between them. Germline values: CDR1 SGHAT, CDR2 FQNNGV. The CDR3 sequence: CASSFLRSSYNEQFF. The CDR3 nucleotides are TGTGCCAGCAGCTTCTTAAGGAGCTCCTACAATGAGCAGTTCTTC. The variable domain in full, completed from reference TRBV11-2 and TRBJ2-1, reads EAGVAQSPRYKIIEKRQSVAFWCNPISGHATLYWYQQILGQGPKLLIQFQNNGVVDDSQLPKDRFSAERLKGVDSTLKIQPAKLEDSAVYLCASSFLRSSYNEQFFGPGTRLTVL.

The chain recombines TRBV7-2 with TRBJ1-2, with 9 bases that match TRBD1. The length of the CDR3 is 16 residues. Germline-derived CDR1 and CDR2 are SGHTA and FQGNSA. V shed 0 bases, J shed 2 bases, and the junction held 4 bases outside the gene matches. The CDR3 loop is CASSLAPDRGNYGYTF. The CDR3 region has the DNA TGTGCCAGCAGCTTAGCACCGGACAGGGGAAACTATGGCTACACCTTC.

This chain joins TRBV25-1 and TRBJ2-1; 7 bases match TRBD2. Germline V gene sequence: CDR1 MGHDK, CDR2 SYGVNS. The trim removed 3 bases at V and 7 bases at J, leaving 15 bases unmatched. This CDR3 has 17 residues. The CDR3 protein is CASSDLGGSGMRNEQFF. For the CDR3, the DNA is TGTGCCAGCAGTGATCTCGGGGGGAGCGGGATGAGAAATGAGCAGTTCTTC.

The chain uses TRBV19 and TRBJ2-7, with D tentatively TRBD2 (5 bases). The CDR3 consists of 18 residues. Germline CDR1 LNHDA, CDR2 SQIVND (reference sequence). The V end was cut by 0 bases, the J end by 0 bases, with 18 bases between. The CDR3 sequence is CASSIDQVQRILSYEQYF. CDR3 DNA: TGTGCCAGTAGTATAGATCAAGTACAGCGGATACTCTCCTACGAGCAGTACTTC.

This chain uses TRBV5-6 with TRBJ2-4, with 9 nucleotides matching TRBD1. Germline CDR1 SGHDT, CDR2 YYEEEE. CDR3 length: 14 amino acids. V lost 6 bases to trimming and J lost 10 bases; unmatched junction nucleotides: 11. In DNA, the CDR3 is TGTGCCAGCAACCTCGGGGGACAGGGTAAAATTCAGTACTTC. It codes for CASNLGGQGKIQYF.